This T cell receptor (beta chain) originates from a study of radiation and T cells in renal cell carcinoma. At the level of the study: Nephrectomy followed 15 Gy stereotactic body radiation by 4 weeks.

Some clones are missing from TCRdb's copy, which holds only in-frame ones; the method was immunoSEQ multiplex PCR. Of 150,000 or so clones listed, approximately 90% were seen once; the top ten hold around 4.1%. Time point defined: baseline pretreatment blood. Treatment noted: 15 Gy SBRT to primary tumor, nephrectomy 4 weeks later. Serial blood draws occurred at baseline and 2 and 4 weeks post-SBRT. Sequenced here: blood, sampled from a patient whose treatment included radiotherapy and nephrectomy. The clonotype was recovered from a woman aged 70 to 79 with renal cell carcinoma.

Here the CDR3 reads CASSIEGSSYNEQFF. The CDR3 nucleotides are TGTGCCAGTAGTATAGAAGGGAGCTCCTACAATGAGCAGTTCTTC. V gene TRBV19 combines with J gene TRBJ2-1, with D possibly being TRBD2 (5 bases). This CDR3 is built from 15 residues. Trimming shortened V by 0 bases and J by 0 bases, and 6 bases separated the two germline ends. The germline gives CDR1 LNHDA, CDR2 SQIVND (reference sequence).